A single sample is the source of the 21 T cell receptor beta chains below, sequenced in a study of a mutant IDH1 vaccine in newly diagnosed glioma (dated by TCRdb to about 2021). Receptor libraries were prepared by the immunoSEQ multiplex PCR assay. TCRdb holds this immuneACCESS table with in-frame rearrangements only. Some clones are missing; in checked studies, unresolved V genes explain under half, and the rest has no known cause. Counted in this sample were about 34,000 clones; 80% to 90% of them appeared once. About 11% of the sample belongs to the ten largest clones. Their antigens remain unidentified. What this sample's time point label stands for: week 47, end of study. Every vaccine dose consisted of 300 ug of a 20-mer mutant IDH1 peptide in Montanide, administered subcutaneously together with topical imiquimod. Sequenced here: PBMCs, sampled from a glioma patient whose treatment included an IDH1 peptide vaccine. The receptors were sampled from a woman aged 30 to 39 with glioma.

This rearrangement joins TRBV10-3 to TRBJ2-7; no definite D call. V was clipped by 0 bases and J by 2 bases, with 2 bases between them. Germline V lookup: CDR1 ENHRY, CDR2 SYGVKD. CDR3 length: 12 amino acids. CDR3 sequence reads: CAISESTYEQYF. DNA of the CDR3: TGTGCCATCAGTGAGTCTACCTACGAGCAGTACTTC.

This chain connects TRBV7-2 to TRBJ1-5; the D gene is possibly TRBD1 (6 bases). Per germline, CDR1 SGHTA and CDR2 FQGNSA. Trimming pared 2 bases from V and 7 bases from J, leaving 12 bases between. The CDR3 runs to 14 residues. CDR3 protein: CASSLRGATQPQHF. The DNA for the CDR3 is TGTGCCAGCAGCTTAAGGGGGGCCACGCAGCCCCAGCATTTT. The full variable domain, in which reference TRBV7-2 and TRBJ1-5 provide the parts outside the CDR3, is GAGVSQSPSNKVTEKGKDVELRCDPISGHTALYWYRQSLGQGLEFLIYFQGNSAPDKSGLPSDRFSAERTGGSVSTLTIQRTQQEDSAVYLCASSLRGATQPQHFGDGTRLSIL.

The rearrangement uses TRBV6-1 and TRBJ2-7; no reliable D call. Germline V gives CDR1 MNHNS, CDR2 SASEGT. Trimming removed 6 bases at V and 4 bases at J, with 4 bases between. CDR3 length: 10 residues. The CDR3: CASRHYEQYF. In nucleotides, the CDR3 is TGTGCCAGCAGGCATTACGAGCAGTACTTC.

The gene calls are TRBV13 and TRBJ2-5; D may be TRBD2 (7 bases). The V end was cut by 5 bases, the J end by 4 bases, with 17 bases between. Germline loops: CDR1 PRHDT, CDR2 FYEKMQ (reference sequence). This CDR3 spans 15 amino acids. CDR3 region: CASSVDGGRGETQYF. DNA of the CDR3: TGTGCCAGCAGCGTCGACGGGGGGCGAGGAGAGACCCAGTACTTC.

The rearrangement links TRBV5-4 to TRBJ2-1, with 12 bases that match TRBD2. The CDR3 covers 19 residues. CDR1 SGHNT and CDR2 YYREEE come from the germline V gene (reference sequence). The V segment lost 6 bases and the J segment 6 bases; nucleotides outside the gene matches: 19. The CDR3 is CASINLGTSGGPGPNEQFF. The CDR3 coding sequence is TGTGCCAGCATCAACCTAGGAACTAGCGGGGGGCCCGGTCCCAATGAGCAGTTCTTC.

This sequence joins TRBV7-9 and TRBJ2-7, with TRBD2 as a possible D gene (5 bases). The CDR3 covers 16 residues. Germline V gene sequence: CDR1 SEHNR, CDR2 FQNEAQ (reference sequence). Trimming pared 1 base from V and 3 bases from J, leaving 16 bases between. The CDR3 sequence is CASSLEGRGWGYEQYF. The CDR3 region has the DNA TGTGCCAGCAGCTTAGAGGGTCGAGGGTGGGGCTACGAGCAGTACTTC.

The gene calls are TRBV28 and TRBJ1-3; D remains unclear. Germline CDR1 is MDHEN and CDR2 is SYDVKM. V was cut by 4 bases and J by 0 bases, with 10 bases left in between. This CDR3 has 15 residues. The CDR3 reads CASSSAQVSGNTIYF. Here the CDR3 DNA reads TGTGCCAGCAGTTCGGCACAAGTCTCTGGAAACACCATATATTTT.

Here the CDR3 reads CASSENPTGYSNQPQHF. The CDR3 coding sequence is TGTGCCAGCAGTGAAAACCCCACAGGGTATAGCAATCAGCCCCAGCATTTT. The chain employs TRBV6-1 and TRBJ1-5, with D possibly matching TRBD1 (6 bases). This CDR3 is built from 17 residues. Germline values: CDR1 MNHNS, CDR2 SASEGT. V was clipped by 2 bases and J by 0 bases, with 14 bases between them.

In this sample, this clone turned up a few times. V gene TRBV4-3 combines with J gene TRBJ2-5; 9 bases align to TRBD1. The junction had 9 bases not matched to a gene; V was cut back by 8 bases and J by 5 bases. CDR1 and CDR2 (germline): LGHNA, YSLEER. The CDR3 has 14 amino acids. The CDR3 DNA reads TGCGCCAGCTTATGGGACAGGGTGTTCGAGACCCAGTACTTC. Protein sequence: CASLWDRVFETQYF.

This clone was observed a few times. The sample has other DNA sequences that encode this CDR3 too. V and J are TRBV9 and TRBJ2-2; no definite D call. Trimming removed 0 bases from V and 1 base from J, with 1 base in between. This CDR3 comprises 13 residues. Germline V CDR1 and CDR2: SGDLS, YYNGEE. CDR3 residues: CASSVGNTGELFF. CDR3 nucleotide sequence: TGTGCCAGCAGCGTAGGGAACACCGGGGAGCTGTTTTTT.

Here the CDR3 DNA reads TGTGCCAGCTCACCATGGGAGGACAGCCGCAATCAGCCCCAGCATTTT. Amino acid sequence: CASSPWEDSRNQPQHF. The J gene is TRBJ1-5, the V gene TRBV18; D may be TRBD1 (6 bases). Trimming cost V 2 bases and J 2 bases, with 13 bases left between them. Germline loops: CDR1 KGHSH, CDR2 LQKENI. CDR3 length: 16 residues.

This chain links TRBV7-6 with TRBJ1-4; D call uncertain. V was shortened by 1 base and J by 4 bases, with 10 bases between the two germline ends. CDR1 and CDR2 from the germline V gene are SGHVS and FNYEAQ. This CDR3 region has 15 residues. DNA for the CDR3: TGTGCCAGCAGCTTAGGGTCTAAGATTAATGAAAAACTGTTTTTT. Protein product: CASSLGSKINEKLFF.

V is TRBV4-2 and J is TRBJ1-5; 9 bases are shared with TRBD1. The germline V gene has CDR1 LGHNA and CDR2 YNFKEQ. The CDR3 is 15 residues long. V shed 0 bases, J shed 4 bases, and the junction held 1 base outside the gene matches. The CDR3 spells CASSQEGTGNQPQHF. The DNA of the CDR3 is TGTGCCAGCAGCCAAGAGGGGACAGGGAATCAGCCCCAGCATTTT.

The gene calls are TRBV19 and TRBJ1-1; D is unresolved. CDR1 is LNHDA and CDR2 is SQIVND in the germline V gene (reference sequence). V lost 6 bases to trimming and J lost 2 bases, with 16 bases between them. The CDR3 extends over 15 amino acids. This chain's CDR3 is CASSDIMRINTEAFF. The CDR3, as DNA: TGTGCCAGTAGCGATATAATGCGGATAAACACTGAAGCTTTCTTT.

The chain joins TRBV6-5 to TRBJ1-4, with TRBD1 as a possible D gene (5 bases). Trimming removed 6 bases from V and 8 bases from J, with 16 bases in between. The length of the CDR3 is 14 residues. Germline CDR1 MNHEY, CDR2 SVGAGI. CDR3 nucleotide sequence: TGTGCCAGCAGCCCCGGACACCCCGGGGAAAAACTGTTTTTT. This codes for CASSPGHPGEKLFF.

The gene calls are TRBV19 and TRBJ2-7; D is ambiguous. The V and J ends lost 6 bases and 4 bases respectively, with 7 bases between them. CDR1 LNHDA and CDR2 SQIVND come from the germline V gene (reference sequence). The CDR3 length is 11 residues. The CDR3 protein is CASRKGYEQYF. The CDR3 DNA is TGTGCCAGTAGAAAGGGTTACGAGCAGTACTTC.

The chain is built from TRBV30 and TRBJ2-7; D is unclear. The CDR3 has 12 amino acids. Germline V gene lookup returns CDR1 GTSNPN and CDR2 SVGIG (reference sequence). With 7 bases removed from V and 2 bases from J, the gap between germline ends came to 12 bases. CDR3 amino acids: CALSLGAYEQYF. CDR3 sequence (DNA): TGTGCCTTAAGTTTAGGTGCCTACGAGCAGTACTTC.

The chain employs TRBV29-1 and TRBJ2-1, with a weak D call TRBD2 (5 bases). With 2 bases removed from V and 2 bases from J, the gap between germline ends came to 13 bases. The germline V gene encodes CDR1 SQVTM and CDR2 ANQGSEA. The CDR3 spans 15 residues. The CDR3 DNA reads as TGCAGCGTTGAATACAATAGCGAGACCTACAATGAGCAGTTCTTC. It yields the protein CSVEYNSETYNEQFF.

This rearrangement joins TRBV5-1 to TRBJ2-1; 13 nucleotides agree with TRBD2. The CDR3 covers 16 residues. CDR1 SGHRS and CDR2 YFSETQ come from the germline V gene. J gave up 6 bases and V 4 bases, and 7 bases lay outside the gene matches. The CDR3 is CASSLLAGGPSNEQFF. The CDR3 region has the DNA TGCGCCAGCAGCCTACTAGCGGGGGGGCCGAGCAATGAGCAGTTCTTC.

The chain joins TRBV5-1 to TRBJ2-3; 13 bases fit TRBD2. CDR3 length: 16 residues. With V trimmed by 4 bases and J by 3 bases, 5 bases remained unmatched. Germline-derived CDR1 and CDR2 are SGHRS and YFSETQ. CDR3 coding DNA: TGCGCCAGCAGCCCAGCGACTAGCGGGGGGACAGATACGCAGTATTTT. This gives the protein CASSPATSGGTDTQYF.

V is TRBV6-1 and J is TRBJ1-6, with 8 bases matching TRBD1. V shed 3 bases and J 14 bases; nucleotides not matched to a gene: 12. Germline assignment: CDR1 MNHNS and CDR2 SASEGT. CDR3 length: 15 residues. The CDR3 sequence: CASSDSAGTGRALHF. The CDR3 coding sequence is TGTGCCAGCAGTGATTCTGCGGGGACAGGCAGGGCCCTCCACTTT.